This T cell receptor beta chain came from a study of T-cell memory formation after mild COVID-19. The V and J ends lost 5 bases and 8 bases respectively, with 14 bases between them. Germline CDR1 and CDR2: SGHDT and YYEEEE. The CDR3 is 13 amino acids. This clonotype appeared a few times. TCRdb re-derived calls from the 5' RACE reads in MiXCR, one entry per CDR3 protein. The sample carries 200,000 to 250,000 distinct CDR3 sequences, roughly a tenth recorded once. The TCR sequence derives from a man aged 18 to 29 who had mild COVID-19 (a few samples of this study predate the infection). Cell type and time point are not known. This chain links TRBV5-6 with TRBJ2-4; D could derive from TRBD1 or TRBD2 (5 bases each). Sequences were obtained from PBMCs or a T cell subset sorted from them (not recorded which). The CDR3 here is CASRTGLYHIQYF. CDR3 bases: TGTGCCAGCAGAACAGGACTTTACCACATTCAGTACTTC.